What follows are 17 T cell receptor beta chains derived from one specimen sequenced in a study of regulatory dendritic cells for organ transplantation. Allogeneic regulatory or mature dendritic cells were co-cultured for under six days with CFSE-labeled sorted T cells at 1:10. Assay: immunoSEQ multiplex PCR; the TCRdb copy retains only in-frame clones and omits some. The sample has some 13,000 clones, 75% to 80% seen once. Antigens for these TCRs are unknown. Sample: naive CD8+ T cells from blood cultured with regulatory dendritic cells. Described subset: CD45RA+ naive T cells. These TCRs come from a human donor in good health.

This sequence joins TRBV4-1 and TRBJ2-1; 8 bases are shared with TRBD2. The trim removed 2 bases at V and 9 bases at J, leaving 6 bases unmatched. CDR1 is MGHRA, CDR2 YSYEKL, per germline. The CDR3 is 14 residues long. The CDR3 sequence is CASSQSGGAVEQFF. The CDR3, as DNA: TGCGCCAGCAGCCAATCCGGGGGGGCCGTTGAGCAGTTCTTC.

This clone was detected once. This rearrangement joins TRBV15 to TRBJ1-2, with 7 bases that match TRBD1. The CDR3 extends over 13 amino acids. V lost 0 bases, J lost 7 bases, and 2 bases stayed unmatched. CDR1 LNHNV and CDR2 YYDKDF come from the germline V gene (reference sequence). The CDR3 is CATSRDPGGGYTF. Written as DNA, the CDR3 is TGTGCCACCAGCAGAGATCCAGGGGGTGGCTACACCTTC.

J is TRBJ2-2 and V is TRBV7-8; 8 bases agree with TRBD1. CDR1 and CDR2 from the germline V gene are SGHVS and FQNEAQ. V lost 1 base to trimming and J lost 6 bases; unmatched junction nucleotides: 10. This CDR3 has 17 residues. CDR3 amino acids: CASSLGPGGPGAGELFF. The DNA for the CDR3 is TGTGCCAGCAGCTTAGGCCCAGGGGGCCCCGGGGCCGGGGAGCTGTTTTTT. Looking up the rest from reference TRBV7-8 and TRBJ2-2 gives the full variable domain: GAGVSQSPRYKVAKRGQDVALRCDPISGHVSLFWYQQALGQGPEFLTYFQNEAQLDKSGLPSDRFFAERPEGSVSTLKIQRTQQEDSAVYLCASSLGPGGPGAGELFFGEGSRLTVL.

The chain links TRBV6-1 to TRBJ2-7; 7 nucleotides match TRBD1. The germline V gene has CDR1 MNHNS and CDR2 SASEGT. J gave up 6 bases and V 2 bases, and 4 bases lay outside the gene matches. The CDR3 contains 13 residues. This chain's CDR3 is CASSEIRGSEQYF. In nucleotides, the CDR3 is TGTGCCAGCAGTGAAATCAGGGGGTCCGAGCAGTACTTC.

The chain employs TRBV6-5 and TRBJ2-7, with 7 bases lining up with TRBD2. Per the germline V gene, CDR1 is MNHEY and CDR2 is SVGAGI. V lost 2 bases to trimming and J lost 5 bases; unmatched junction nucleotides: 9. The CDR3 covers 15 residues. CDR3 sequence (DNA): TGTGCCAGCAGTTACGGTGCGGGGGAGAGGGACGAGCAGTACTTC. Translated: CASSYGAGERDEQYF.

The chain recombines TRBV7-2 with TRBJ2-2; TRBD2 matches at 8 bases. From germline, CDR1 is SGHTA and CDR2 FQGNSA. CDR3 length: 17 amino acids. The V gene end was trimmed by 5 bases and the J gene end by 0 bases; junction bases not matched to a gene: 8. The CDR3 bases are TGTGCCAGCAGCCTAAATCTAGCGGGCTCGAACACCGGGGAGCTGTTTTTT. Its translation is CASSLNLAGSNTGELFF.

DNA of the CDR3: TGCGCCAGCAGCCAAGTGACAGGGGGATGGACAGATACGCAGTATTTT. Its translation: CASSQVTGGWTDTQYF. V gene TRBV4-3 combines with J gene TRBJ2-3; 9 positions match TRBD1. The CDR3 has 16 amino acids. The germline gives CDR1 LGHNA, CDR2 YSLEER. The V segment lost 1 base and the J segment 3 bases; nucleotides outside the gene matches: 5.

The J gene is TRBJ1-5, the V gene TRBV2, with D possibly being TRBD1 (5 bases). V gave up 5 bases and J gave up 5 bases, with 7 bases separating them. This CDR3 has 12 residues. Per germline, CDR1 SNHLY and CDR2 FYNNEI. DNA for the CDR3: TGTGCCAGCAGTCCAGGGTATCAGCCCCAGCATTTT. Translation: CASSPGYQPQHF.

This chain uses TRBV7-9 with TRBJ2-7, with 7 bases aligning to TRBD2. This CDR3 has 16 residues. Germline V lookup: CDR1 SEHNR, CDR2 FQNEAQ (reference sequence). The V and J ends lost 1 base and 3 bases, in that order; junction bases with no gene match: 9. In nucleotides, the CDR3 is TGTGCCAGCAGCTTAGTCGACGGGGGGACGAGCTACGAGCAGTACTTC. It encodes CASSLVDGGTSYEQYF.

The chain links TRBV7-8 to TRBJ2-1; 7 nucleotides match TRBD2. Germline assignment: CDR1 SGHVS and CDR2 FQNEAQ. The length of the CDR3 is 15 residues. Trimming at V came to 2 bases and at J to 0 bases, leaving 1 base not matched to a gene. The CDR3 DNA reads TGTGCCAGCAGCTTACTAGCGGCCTCCTACAATGAGCAGTTCTTC. The encoded protein is CASSLLAASYNEQFF.

The chain joins TRBV27 to TRBJ2-7, with TRBD1 identical over 9 bases. J was trimmed by 6 bases and V by 6 bases; bases with no gene match: 18. From germline, CDR1 is MNHEY and CDR2 SMNVEV (reference sequence). This CDR3 is 17 amino acids long. The CDR3 DNA sequence: TGTGCCAGCAGCCCCCTGCTGGGACAGGGATGGTTAGGCGAGCAGTACTTC. It yields the protein CASSPLLGQGWLGEQYF.

This chain connects TRBV7-9 to TRBJ2-7, with D unresolved. Trimming left V 5 bases short and J 3 bases short, with 11 bases between. The CDR3 extends over 13 amino acids. CDR1 is SEHNR, CDR2 FQNEAQ, per germline (reference sequence). Here the CDR3 reads CASSPTMHYEQYF. CDR3 nucleotides: TGTGCCAGCAGCCCGACAATGCACTACGAGCAGTACTTC.

This chain connects TRBV11-2 to TRBJ2-7; D is possibly TRBD2 (5 bases). This CDR3 is built from 12 residues. CDR1 is SGHAT and CDR2 is FQNNGV in the germline V gene. V lost 3 bases and J lost 6, with 9 bases in between. This chain's CDR3 is CASSFGLGEQYF. The CDR3, as DNA: TGTGCCAGCAGCTTCGGACTGGGCGAGCAGTACTTC.

CDR3 DNA sequence: TGTGCCAGCAGCTCAGGTGGCCCCCAGCATTTT. Its protein is CASSSGGPQHF. V usage is TRBV7-9 and J usage is TRBJ1-5; D unclear. Germline V gene data show CDR1 as SEHNR and CDR2 as FQNEAQ (reference sequence). V lost 4 bases, J lost 10 bases, and 8 bases lay in between. The CDR3 is made up of 11 amino acids.

This clone was observed a handful of times. V and J are TRBV9 and TRBJ2-5; TRBD2 might be the D (5 bases). Germline V gives CDR1 SGDLS, CDR2 YYNGEE. V lost 3 bases to trimming and J lost 2 bases, with 11 bases between them. The CDR3 runs 14 residues. The CDR3 DNA sequence: TGTGCCAGCAGCGCGGATGCGGGTCAAGAGACCCAGTACTTC. It is translated as CASSADAGQETQYF.

To note about this clone: One end of the junction does not line up with germline, which may come from a read error. The gene calls are TRBV7-9 and TRBJ2-3, with TRBD2 identical over 12 bases. The CDR3 runs to 13 residues. In germline, CDR1 is SEHNR, CDR2 FQNEAQ (reference sequence). CDR3 amino acids: CASSPPLAGGPIF. The CDR3 coding sequence is TGTGCCAGCAGCCCCCCCCTAGCGGGGGGGCCCATTTTT.

The chain combines TRBV7-8 with TRBJ1-1; D may be TRBD1 (5 bases). V lost 2 bases, J lost 5 bases, and 18 bases lay in between. The CDR3 contains 16 residues. The germline V gene has CDR1 SGHVS and CDR2 FQNEAQ. The DNA of the CDR3 is TGTGCCAGCAGCTTACTCCAAGCATCGGGGGTTACTGAAGCTTTCTTT. Protein sequence: CASSLLQASGVTEAFF.